This section outlines one T cell receptor beta chain sequence together with its context. Its target is not known. At the deep level, the assay was run. Data came from immunoSEQ multiplex PCR; TCRdb stores just in-frame clones and leaves some out. The sample carries approximately 710,000 clones, 80% to 95% recorded once. Trimming pared 2 bases from V and 4 bases from J, leaving 6 bases between. Per the germline V gene, CDR1 is SGHDN and CDR2 is FVKESK. The CDR3 totals 13 residues. This record belongs to a study of shared clonotypes between healthy human individuals. Study observations and caveats: Limitation of the genetic and exposure-history diversity represented came from the few donors.

Sequencing input: memory CD8+ T cells from PBMCs. The subset is: CD45RO+ cells pooled with CCR7-negative TemRA cells. The V call is TRBV14, the J call TRBJ2-1; D is ambiguous. The TCR sequence derives from a man between 18 and 35 years old in good health. Some clones in this sample may be carry-over from other donors' samples. The chain's CDR3 is CASSQSLYNEQFF. In nucleotides, the CDR3 is TGTGCCAGCAGCCAATCCTTGTACAATGAGCAGTTCTTC.